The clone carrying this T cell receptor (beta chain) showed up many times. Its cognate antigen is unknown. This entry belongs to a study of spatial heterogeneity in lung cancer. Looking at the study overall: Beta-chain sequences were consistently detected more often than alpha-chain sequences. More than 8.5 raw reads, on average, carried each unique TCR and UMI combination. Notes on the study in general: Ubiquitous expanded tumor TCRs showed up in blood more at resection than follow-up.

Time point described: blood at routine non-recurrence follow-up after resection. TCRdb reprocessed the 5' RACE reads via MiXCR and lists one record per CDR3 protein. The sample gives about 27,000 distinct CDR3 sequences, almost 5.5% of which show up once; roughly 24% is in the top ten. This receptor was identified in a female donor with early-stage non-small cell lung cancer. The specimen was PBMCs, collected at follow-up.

Here the CDR3 DNA reads TGCAGCGTCGCGGGACTAGCGGGCTCCTACGAGCAGTACTTC. Translating gives CSVAGLAGSYEQYF. The rearrangement joins TRBV29-1 to TRBJ2-7, with 12 bases identical to TRBD2. There are 14 residues in the CDR3. Germline-derived CDR1 and CDR2 are SQVTM and ANQGSEA. J gave up 0 bases and V 6 bases, and 3 bases lay outside the gene matches.